Listed below are T cell receptor beta chains from one sample, sequenced in a study of blood T cell repertoires in COVID-19. Using immunoSEQ multiplex PCR, the repertoire was profiled, and TCRdb retains in-frame clones only, with some absent. The repertoire holds roughly 250,000 clones, with about nine tenths as singletons. Sequencing was carried out using PBMCs or T cells enriched from blood (not recorded which). The receptors were gathered from a woman younger than 35 who had recovered from COVID-19. Each CDR3 is given with its conserved first and last residue. D genes are given only for firm matches. Not all rows give a size; the values are once, few, many and, for expanded clones, a class.

v_call	j_call	clone_size	d_call	cdr3_nt	cdr3_aa
TRBV6-1	TRBJ2-1	-	TRBD2	TGTGCCAGCAGTGAACTAGCGGGGGGACCAAATGAGCAGTTCTTC	CASSELAGGPNEQFF
TRBV5-4	TRBJ2-5	-	TRBD1	TGTGCCAGCAGCTCCTCCGGGACAGGGGTGTGGGAGACCCAGTACTTC	CASSSSGTGVWETQYF
TRBV27	TRBJ2-6	-	-	TGTGCCAGCAGTTTATTTAGCCTGACCTCTGGGGCCAACGTCCTGACTTTC	CASSLFSLTSGANVLTF
TRBV5-1	TRBJ1-2	-	TRBD1	TGCGCCAGCAGCTTGGGACAGGGGGCGCGCGGCTACACCTTC	CASSLGQGARGYTF
TRBV5-5	TRBJ1-4	-	-	TGTGCCAGCAGCACGCACGGGGGGACTAATGAAAAACTGTTTTTT	CASSTHGGTNEKLFF
TRBV3-1/TRBV3-2	TRBJ2-3	-	TRBD2	TGTGCCAGCAGCCCATCTAGCGGGGGGGCGACAGATACGCAGTATTTT	CASSPSSGGATDTQYF
TRBV7-2	TRBJ1-1	once	TRBD1	TGTGCCAGCAGCGCCCGGGACAGGGGCTCCGAAGCTTTCTTT	CASSARDRGSEAFF
TRBV28	TRBJ2-4	-	TRBD1	TGTGCCAGCTCCACTCCCGGGACAGGGATACACTTC	CASSTPGTGIHF
TRBV7-8	TRBJ1-3	once	TRBD1	TGTGCCAGCAGCTCCGGGACAGGGACTGGAAACACCATATATTTT	CASSSGTGTGNTIYF
TRBV7-8	TRBJ1-2	-	TRBD1	TGTGCCAGCAGCTTGACCGGGACAGGGGGCTATGGCTACACCTTC	CASSLTGTGGYGYTF
TRBV5-1	TRBJ2-5	-	TRBD2	TGCGCCAGCAGCAGGGGGGGGACTAGCCCGAATGGGAAAGAGACCCAGTACTTC	CASSRGGTSPNGKETQYF
TRBV19	TRBJ2-7	-	TRBD2	TGTGCCAGTAGTATGGGGGGGGCCTACGAGCAGTACTTC	CASSMGGAYEQYF
TRBV7-2	TRBJ2-3	once	-	TGTGCCAGCAGCTTAGCCATGGCGGATGGGACAGATACGCAGTATTTT	CASSLAMADGTDTQYF
TRBV5-6	TRBJ2-3	-	-	TGTGCCAGCAGCTTGGTTCGAGCGGATACGCAGTATTTT	CASSLVRADTQYF
TRBV5-1	TRBJ1-2	-	-	TGCGCCAGCAGCCTGGACAGCTATGGCTACACCTTC	CASSLDSYGYTF
TRBV5-1	TRBJ2-7	-	-	TGCGCCAGCAGCTTGGAGCAGGGATGGGACGAGCAGTACTTC	CASSLEQGWDEQYF
TRBV7-8	TRBJ1-2	-	-	TGTGCCAGCAGCTGGGGGCCAGGGGATGGCTACACCTTC	CASSWGPGDGYTF
TRBV9	TRBJ1-4	-	TRBD1	TGTGCCAGCAGCGCGGGACAGGGGGTTTCGGAAAAACTGTTTTTT	CASSAGQGVSEKLFF
TRBV28	TRBJ1-4	-	-	TGTGCCAGCAGTTTATATGGGTCAGGGGTTAATGAAAAACTGTTTTTT	CASSLYGSGVNEKLFF
TRBV5-1	TRBJ1-3	-	-	TGCGCCAGCAGCTTGGGACTTTGGCAGACCAGCTCTGGAAACACCATATATTTT	CASSLGLWQTSSGNTIYF
TRBV29-1	TRBJ1-6	few	-	TGCAGCGTAGGTCAGGGTATGTGGTATAATTCACCCCTCCACTTT	CSVGQGMWYNSPLHF
TRBV28	TRBJ2-7	-	-	TGTGCCAGCAGCAGGGACACCAGTCAGTACGAGCAGTACTTC	CASSRDTSQYEQYF
TRBV9	TRBJ1-1	-	TRBD1	TGTGCCAGCAGCGGGCAGGGGGCGCGTACTGAAGCTTTCTTT	CASSGQGARTEAFF
TRBV4-1	TRBJ2-5	-	-	TGCGCCAGCAGCCAAGACAGGGGTGGAGGGACCCAGTACTTC	CASSQDRGGGTQYF
TRBV28	TRBJ1-1	-	TRBD1	TGTGCCAGCAGTTTGCTGGACAGGCCGAACACTGAAGCTTTCTTT	CASSLLDRPNTEAFF
TRBV20-1	TRBJ2-7	-	-	TGCAGTGCTAGTCCCCCGGGTCAGGGCGAGCAGTACTTC	CSASPPGQGEQYF
TRBV20-1	TRBJ1-2	-	-	TGCAGTGCTAGCCAGGGTAGGGGCTACACCTTC	CSASQGRGYTF
TRBV7-5	TRBJ1-1	-	-	TGTGCCAGAAGCACGACGACAGGTACCTTGGTATGCCATGCTGAAGCTTTCTTT	CARSTTTGTLVCHAEAFF
TRBV5-4	TRBJ1-2	-	-	TGTGCCAGCAGCACCCCCCAGGGGTCTGGCTACACCTTC	CASSTPQGSGYTF